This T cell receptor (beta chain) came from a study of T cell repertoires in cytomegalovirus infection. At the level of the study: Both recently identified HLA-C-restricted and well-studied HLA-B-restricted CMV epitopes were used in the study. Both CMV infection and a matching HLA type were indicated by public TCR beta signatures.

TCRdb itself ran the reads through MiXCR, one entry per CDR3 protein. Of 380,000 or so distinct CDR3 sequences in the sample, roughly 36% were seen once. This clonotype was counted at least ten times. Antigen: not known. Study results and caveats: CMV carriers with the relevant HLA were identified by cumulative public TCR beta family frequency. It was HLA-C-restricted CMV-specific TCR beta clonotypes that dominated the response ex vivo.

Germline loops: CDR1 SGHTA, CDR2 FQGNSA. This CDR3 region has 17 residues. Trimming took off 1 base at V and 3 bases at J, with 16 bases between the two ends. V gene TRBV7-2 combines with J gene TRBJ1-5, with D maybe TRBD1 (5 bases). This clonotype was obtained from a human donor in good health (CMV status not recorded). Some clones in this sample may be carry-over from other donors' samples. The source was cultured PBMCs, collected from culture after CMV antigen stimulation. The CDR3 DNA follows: TGTGCCAGCAGCTTAGGGGCAGGGTGGTTTGACAATCAGCCCCAGCATTTT. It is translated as CASSLGAGWFDNQPQHF. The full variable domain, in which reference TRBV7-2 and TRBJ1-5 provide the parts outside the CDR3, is GAGVSQSPSNKVTEKGKDVELRCDPISGHTALYWYRQSLGQGLEFLIYFQGNSAPDKSGLPSDRFSAERTGGSVSTLTIQRTQQEDSAVYLCASSLGAGWFDNQPQHFGDGTRLSIL.